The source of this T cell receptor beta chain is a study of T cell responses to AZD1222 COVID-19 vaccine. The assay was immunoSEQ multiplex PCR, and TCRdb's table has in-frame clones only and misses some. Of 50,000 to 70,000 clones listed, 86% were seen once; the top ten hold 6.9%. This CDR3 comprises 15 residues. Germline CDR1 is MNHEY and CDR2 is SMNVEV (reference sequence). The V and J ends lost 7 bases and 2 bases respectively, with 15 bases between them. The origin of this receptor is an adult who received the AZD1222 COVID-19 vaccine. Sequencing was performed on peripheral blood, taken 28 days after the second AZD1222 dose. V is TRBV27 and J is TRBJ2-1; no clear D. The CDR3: CASTLRAPTYNEQFF. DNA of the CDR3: TGTGCCAGCACCCTTAGAGCGCCAACCTACAATGAGCAGTTCTTC.